This TCR beta chain was captured in a study of cytomegalovirus exposure and HLA in healthy donors. Study summary: A subsequent analysis stated that the roughly 130 validation repertoires were run on the same platform as the 650 to 850 first-cohort repertoires.

Overall study findings and caveats: Researchers counted around 180 TCR beta chains as cytomegalovirus-associated.

This CDR3 contains 15 residues. The V end lost 2 bases, the J end lost 3 bases, and 13 bases lay between the germline ends. The data were produced by immunoSEQ multiplex PCR, yet TCRdb's version contains in-frame clones alone and is incomplete. Among 300,000 to 450,000 clones, 80% to 90% were seen once, and the ten largest hold roughly 0.82%. A note on this clone: Antigen unknown.

The material sequenced was PBMCs. This TCR derives from a woman aged 18-29 years in good health and CMV-seronegative. V gene TRBV23-1 combines with J gene TRBJ2-5, with D perhaps matching TRBD1 (5 bases). TRBV23-1 is labeled an ORF, and its function is uncertain. In nucleotides, the CDR3 is TGCGCCAGCAGTCAAAGGCCCGGCAGGGAAGAGACCCAGTACTTC. This gives the protein CASSQRPGREETQYF.